This TCR beta chain derives from a study of human thymus T cells. It was healthy Finnish infants having corrective surgery for congenital heart defects who were the donors. During surgery, about 0.5-1 mL peripheral blood was drawn from four of eight donors. No fixed cell number was used; all available blood leukocytes supplied DNA. Whole-study findings and limits: What appeared biased in thymic and blood repertoires was the usage of V and J genes.

About this clone itself: What it binds is not known.

Measured with immunoSEQ multiplex PCR; TCRdb has only the in-frame clones, and not every one. The profile covers 40,000 to 45,000 clones, with approximately 93% appearing a single time and more than 0.095% taken by the ten largest. This clonotype was obtained from a boy less than two years old with a congenital heart defect but otherwise immunologically healthy. Sequenced material: blood.

The CDR3 reads CASSLGSSYEQYF. CDR3 DNA sequence: TGCGCCAGCAGCTTGGGGAGCTCCTACGAGCAGTACTTC. The chain couples TRBV5-1 to TRBJ2-7; D not certain. V was clipped by 0 bases and J by 0 bases, with 4 bases between them. Looked up from germline, CDR1 is SGHRS and CDR2 is YFSETQ. This CDR3 spans 13 amino acids. Based on the CDR3 plus reference TRBV5-1 and TRBJ2-7, the full variable domain is KAGVTQTPRYLIKTRGQQVTLSCSPISGHRSVSWYQQTPGQGLQFLFEYFSETQRNKGNFPGRFSGRQFSNSRSEMNVSTLELGDSALYLCASSLGSSYEQYFGPGTRLTVT.